One and the same sample provided the 11 T cell receptor beta chains below, sequenced in a study of beta chain features in type 1 diabetes. The study, taken as a whole, reports: Across all four CD4+ subsets, people with type 1 diabetes showed modestly shorter TCRB CDR3s.

The study reverse transcribed the entire isolated RNA, so it sequenced expressed TCRB transcripts. Assay: immunoSEQ multiplex PCR; the TCRdb copy retains only in-frame clones and omits some. The sample carries approximately 240,000 clones, under 20% recorded once. Antigen specificity for these receptors is unknown. Sequenced sample: naive CD4+ T cells from blood. These receptors were collected from a man aged 25-45 years with type 1 diabetes.

This clone was counted a single time. The gene calls are TRBV7-2 and TRBJ2-5; 7 nucleotides agree with TRBD1. CDR1 is SGHTA, CDR2 FQGNSA, per germline. The CDR3 consists of 15 residues. V was clipped by 1 base and J by 7 bases; unmatched bases: 9. CDR3 region: CASSLDGTVFVTQYF. The CDR3 bases are TGTGCCAGCAGCTTAGATGGGACAGTGTTTGTGACCCAGTACTTC. The full variable domain, its missing parts supplied by reference TRBV7-2 and TRBJ2-5, is GAGVSQSPSNKVTEKGKDVELRCDPISGHTALYWYRQSLGQGLEFLIYFQGNSAPDKSGLPSDRFSAERTGGSVSTLTIQRTQQEDSAVYLCASSLDGTVFVTQYFGPGTRLLVL.

The chain links TRBV7-9 to TRBJ1-4; 7 positions match TRBD1. Germline lookup yields CDR1 SEHNR and CDR2 FQNEAQ (reference sequence). The CDR3 loop spans 14 amino acids. The V gene end was trimmed by 7 bases and the J gene end by 7 bases; junction bases not matched to a gene: 9. CDR3 sequence reads: CASIETGTTEKLFF. In DNA, the CDR3 is TGTGCCAGCATTGAGACAGGGACGACTGAAAAACTGTTTTTT.

V usage is TRBV10-3 and J usage is TRBJ2-6; D is perhaps TRBD2 (6 bases). Germline CDR1 is ENHRY and CDR2 is SYGVKD. The V and J ends lost 8 bases and 0 bases respectively, with 14 bases between them. The CDR3 consists of 16 residues. The CDR3 region is CAIAGTSYSGANVLTF. The CDR3 bases are TGTGCCATCGCAGGGACTTCGTACTCTGGGGCCAACGTCCTGACTTTC.

The chain is built from TRBV4-1 and TRBJ1-2; tentatively, D is TRBD1 (5 bases). CDR3 length equals 14 residues. The ends were cut back, 3 bases at V and 4 bases at J, with 12 bases in the middle. Germline V gene sequence: CDR1 MGHRA, CDR2 YSYEKL. The CDR3 DNA reads TGCGCCAGCAGCCAGGGGACGGGGTTCTATGGCTACACCTTC. Residues: CASSQGTGFYGYTF.

The chain couples TRBV4-3 to TRBJ2-3; 9 nucleotides match TRBD1. CDR1 LGHNA and CDR2 YSLEER come from the germline V gene. The junction had 11 bases not matched to a gene; V was cut back by 4 bases and J by 3 bases. The CDR3 length is 17 residues. The CDR3 is CASSRALGQGGTDTQYF. The CDR3 DNA reads TGCGCCAGCAGCCGCGCACTGGGACAGGGTGGAACAGATACGCAGTATTTT.

The gene calls are TRBV4-1 and TRBJ2-7; either TRBD1 or TRBD2 may fit D (6 bases each). Germline CDR1 reads MGHRA; CDR2 reads YSYEKL. V was pared by 1 base and J by 7 bases, with 17 bases between. The CDR3 runs 15 residues. The CDR3 coding sequence is TGCGCCAGCAGCCAAGGGGGGGCGGGACGCGGAGAGCAGTACTTC. It translates to CASSQGGAGRGEQYF.

This clone was picked up a small number of times. This chain uses TRBV5-1 with TRBJ2-5; D may be TRBD2 (5 bases). Germline assignment: CDR1 SGHRS and CDR2 YFSETQ. V dropped 2 bases and J dropped 5 bases, with 10 bases sitting between them. This CDR3 is built from 13 residues. The CDR3 loop reads CASSFEGSETQYF. CDR3 coding DNA: TGCGCCAGCAGCTTTGAGGGAAGTGAGACCCAGTACTTC.

This clone was recorded a few times. The CDR3 sequence is CASSPSGLAYYEQYF. The CDR3 region has the DNA TGTGCCAGCAGCCCTTCGGGACTAGCTTACTACGAGCAGTACTTC. The rearrangement joins TRBV14 to TRBJ2-7; 9 bases are shared with TRBD2. J lost 3 bases, V lost 4 bases, and 7 bases had no gene match. Germline V gene lookup returns CDR1 SGHDN and CDR2 FVKESK. The CDR3 extends over 15 amino acids.

The table lists this clone with many counts. This chain connects TRBV30 to TRBJ2-1, with TRBD2 identical over 10 bases. The germline V gene encodes CDR1 GTSNPN and CDR2 SVGIG (reference sequence). The trim removed 8 bases at V and 8 bases at J, leaving 9 bases unmatched. The CDR3 has 13 residues. The DNA for the CDR3 is TGTGCCCGTGAGCGGGAGGGCCAAGATGAGCAGTTCTTC. Amino acids: CAREREGQDEQFF.

This clone was counted between two and nine times. The chain recombines TRBV9 with TRBJ2-5; D is possibly TRBD1 (5 bases). V lost 3 bases and J lost 3, with 9 bases in between. CDR1 is SGDLS, CDR2 YYNGEE, per germline. The CDR3 runs 13 residues. The DNA of the CDR3 is TGTGCCAGCAGCGCAGGGTTAGAAGAGACCCAGTACTTC. It encodes CASSAGLEETQYF.

This clone was counted a few times. The chain uses TRBV7-2 and TRBJ2-1, with 11 bases fitting TRBD2. CDR1 and CDR2 from the germline V gene are SGHTA and FQGNSA. V gave up 5 bases and J gave up 3 bases; unmatched junction bases: 3. The CDR3 covers 15 residues. CDR3 sequence reads: CASSRLAGIYNEQFF. CDR3 DNA sequence: TGTGCCAGCAGCCGACTAGCGGGGATCTACAATGAGCAGTTCTTC.